This T cell receptor beta chain was sequenced during a study of response to subunit inactivated influenza vaccine. General study results and limits: It was suggested by the authors that few new T cells are recruited by each seasonal influenza vaccination.

As for this clonotype: Its antigen remains unidentified.

TCRdb analysed the RT-PCR reads with MiXCR anew, one entry per CDR3 protein. This sample has hundreds of thousands of distinct CDR3 sequences, with around 13% found just once. The CDR3 totals 17 residues. Unmatched junction bases numbered 11, after V lost 2 bases and J lost 2 bases. Germline CDR1 and CDR2: SGHRS and YFSETQ. The chain combines TRBV5-1 with TRBJ2-5; 8 bases map to TRBD1. This TCR was recovered from a man aged 45-60 years who received an inactivated influenza vaccine. This sample comprised PBMCs from blood, obtained around two weeks before vaccination. For the CDR3, the DNA is TGCGCCAGCAGCTTATTTATAGGGACAGGATTACAAGAGACCCAGTACTTC. Its protein product is CASSLFIGTGLQETQYF.